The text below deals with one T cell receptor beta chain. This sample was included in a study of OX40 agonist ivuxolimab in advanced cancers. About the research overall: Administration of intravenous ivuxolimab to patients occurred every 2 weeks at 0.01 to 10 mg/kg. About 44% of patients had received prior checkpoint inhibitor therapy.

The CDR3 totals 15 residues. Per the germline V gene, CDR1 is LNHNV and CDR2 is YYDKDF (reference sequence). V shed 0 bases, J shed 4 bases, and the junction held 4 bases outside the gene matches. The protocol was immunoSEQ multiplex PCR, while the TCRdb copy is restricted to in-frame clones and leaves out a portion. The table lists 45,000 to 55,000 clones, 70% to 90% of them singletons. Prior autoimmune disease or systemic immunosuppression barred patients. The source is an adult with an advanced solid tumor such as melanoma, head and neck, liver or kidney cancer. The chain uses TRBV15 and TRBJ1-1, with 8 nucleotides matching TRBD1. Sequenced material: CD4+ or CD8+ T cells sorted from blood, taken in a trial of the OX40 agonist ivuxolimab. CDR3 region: CATSREGTGLTEAFF. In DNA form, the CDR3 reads TGTGCCACCAGCAGAGAAGGGACAGGCCTCACTGAAGCTTTCTTT.